A selection of T cell receptor beta chains follows, all from one sample in a study of blood T cell repertoires in COVID-19. Profiled with immunoSEQ multiplex PCR; TCRdb holds only in-frame clones, not every one. The sample includes approximately 230,000 clones, just over 85% of them seen just once. Sequencing was carried out using peripheral blood. These receptor sequences come from a man older than 75 with acute or convalescent COVID-19. Each CDR3 is given with its conserved first and last residue. D genes are given only for firm matches. Rows give clone size only sometimes, using once, few, many, or a class for an expanded clone.

.	.	TRBV29-1	TRBJ2-7	CSVEGWAGETREQYF	TGCAGCGTTGAAGGGTGGGCAGGGGAAACGCGGGAGCAGTACTTC
.	TRBD1	TRBV7-2	TRBJ2-5	CASSSDRGLQETQYF	TGTGCCAGCAGCTCCGACAGGGGTCTCCAAGAGACCCAGTACTTC
.	TRBD1	TRBV7-2	TRBJ1-5	CASSLNARTGVSNQPQHF	TGTGCCAGCAGCTTAAACGCGCGAACAGGGGTTTCCAATCAGCCCCAGCATTTT
once	TRBD2	TRBV9	TRBJ2-7	CASSVEPSGGGKNEQYF	TGTGCCAGCAGCGTAGAGCCCTCTGGGGGGGGAAAGAACGAGCAGTACTTC
once	TRBD2	TRBV3-1/TRBV3-2	TRBJ2-3	CASSQALAGRRGRTDTQYF	TGTGCCAGCAGCCAAGCACTAGCGGGGCGGCGGGGACGCACAGATACGCAGTATTTT
.	.	TRBV19	TRBJ1-3	CASTGTYTSTGGNTIYF	TGTGCCAGCACCGGGACATATACCTCAACGGGGGGAAACACCATATATTTT
.	.	TRBV7-2	TRBJ2-1	CASSFSGSGYNEQFF	TGTGCCAGCAGCTTTAGCGGAAGTGGGTACAATGAGCAGTTCTTC
.	TRBD2	TRBV19	TRBJ2-7	CASSGPTSGGRYEQYF	TGTGCCAGTAGTGGACCGACTAGCGGGGGCCGGTACGAGCAGTACTTC
.	.	TRBV9	TRBJ2-2	CASTLGPTGELFF	TGTGCCAGCACTTTGGGCCCTACCGGGGAGCTGTTTTTT
.	TRBD2	TRBV28	TRBJ2-7	CASSHSGKGSYEQYF	TGTGCCAGCAGTCATAGCGGGAAGGGCTCCTACGAGCAGTACTTC
once	TRBD1	TRBV7-2	TRBJ1-4	CASSSTRDRAREKLFF	TGTGCCAGCAGCAGTACCCGGGACAGGGCGAGAGAAAAACTGTTTTTT
.	.	TRBV6-5	TRBJ1-2	CASRRAGQRAYGYTF	TGTGCCAGCAGAAGAGCGGGACAAAGAGCTTATGGCTACACCTTC
few	TRBD1	TRBV18	TRBJ2-1	CASSPQNRGKVYNEQFF	TGTGCCAGCTCACCACAGAACAGGGGTAAGGTCTACAATGAGCAGTTCTTC
few	.	TRBV29-1	TRBJ1-1	CSVEDPGRGGGEAFF	TGCAGCGTTGAAGACCCCGGGAGGGGAGGAGGTGAAGCTTTCTTT
.	TRBD2	TRBV15	TRBJ2-3	CATSGGGNQRTDTQYF	TGTGCCACCAGCGGGGGGGGAAACCAACGCACAGATACGCAGTATTTT
.	.	TRBV7-8	TRBJ1-1	CASSSRQKNTEAFF	TGTGCCAGCAGCTCCAGACAGAAGAACACTGAAGCTTTCTTT
.	TRBD1	TRBV11-2	TRBJ1-1	CASRIRGLLETEAFF	TGTGCCAGCAGAATCAGGGGGCTCCTAGAGACTGAAGCTTTCTTT
.	.	TRBV6-5	TRBJ1-5	CASLQGGIEPQHF	TGTGCCAGCCTACAGGGCGGTATTGAGCCCCAGCATTTT
.	TRBD2	TRBV5-1	TRBJ2-5	CASSGDGGRVETQYF	TGCGCCAGCAGCGGGGACGGCGGGAGGGTAGAGACCCAGTACTTC
.	.	TRBV29-1	TRBJ1-4	CSVQDTYNEKLFF	TGCAGCGTCCAGGACACTTATAATGAAAAACTGTTTTTT
once	.	TRBV7-8	TRBJ1-1	CASSLSTGRGAFF	TGTGCCAGCAGCTTATCAACAGGGAGAGGAGCTTTCTTT
.	.	TRBV6-5	TRBJ1-2	CASSRGDYGYTF	TGTGCCAGCAGCCGGGGAGATTATGGCTACACCTTC
.	TRBD1	TRBV5-1	TRBJ1-3	CASSFGQAGNTIYF	TGCGCCAGCAGCTTCGGACAGGCTGGAAACACCATATATTTT
once	TRBD1	TRBV11-2	TRBJ2-3	CASSTRDRTSDTQYF	TGTGCCAGCAGCACCCGGGACAGGACTTCGGATACGCAGTATTTT
.	.	TRBV18	TRBJ2-5	CASSPPKRGKETQYF	TGTGCCAGCTCACCCCCGAAGAGGGGGAAAGAGACCCAGTACTTC
.	TRBD1	TRBV5-4	TRBJ2-7	CASSRDRGGSYEQYF	TGTGCCAGCAGCCGAGACAGGGGAGGCTCCTACGAGCAGTACTTC
.	TRBD2	TRBV4-3	TRBJ2-1	CASSLGLATYNEQFF	TGCGCCAGCAGCCTTGGACTAGCGACGTACAATGAGCAGTTCTTC
.	TRBD2	TRBV6-2/TRBV6-3	TRBJ2-3	CASSYPTISGSSSTDTQYF	TGTGCCAGCAGTTACCCGACGATTAGCGGGAGTTCTAGCACAGATACGCAGTATTTT
once	TRBD1	TRBV10-3	TRBJ2-2	CAIRPGTGGTGELFF	TGTGCCATCAGACCCGGGACAGGGGGCACCGGGGAGCTGTTTTTT
.	.	TRBV20-1	TRBJ2-1	CSTGTYNEQFF	TGCAGTACCGGGACATACAATGAGCAGTTCTTC
.	.	TRBV7-9	TRBJ1-1	CASSSWTGHLNTEAFF	TGTGCCAGCAGCTCATGGACGGGACACTTGAACACTGAAGCTTTCTTT
.	TRBD1	TRBV14	TRBJ2-2	CASSLNRGTGELFF	TGTGCCAGCAGCTTAAACAGGGGCACCGGGGAGCTGTTTTTT
.	.	TRBV6-6	TRBJ1-4	CASSYAAGEKLFF	TGTGCCAGCAGTTACGCCGCGGGCGAAAAACTGTTTTTT
.	.	TRBV15	TRBJ1-1	CATSRVMNTEAFF	TGTGCCACCAGCAGAGTCATGAACACTGAAGCTTTCTTT
.	.	TRBV5-4	TRBJ2-6	CASSLPGGANVLTF	TGTGCCAGCAGCTTGCCGGGGGGGGCCAACGTCCTGACTTTC
.	.	TRBV10-3	TRBJ2-7	CAISDRGDGTYEQYF	TGTGCCATCAGTGACAGAGGAGACGGGACCTACGAGCAGTACTTC
once	.	TRBV6-2/TRBV6-3	TRBJ1-1	CASSWAGTEAFF	TGTGCCAGCAGTTGGGCGGGGACTGAAGCTTTCTTT
.	TRBD1	TRBV9	TRBJ1-1	CASSTRDRNTEAFF	TGTGCCAGCAGCACCCGGGACAGGAACACTGAAGCTTTCTTT
few	TRBD1	TRBV7-8	TRBJ2-7	CASSLLQGVNYEQYF	TGTGCCAGCAGCTTACTACAGGGGGTAAACTACGAGCAGTACTTC
.	.	TRBV7-3	TRBJ2-7	CASSLSAGAYEQYF	TGTGCCAGCAGCTTATCCGCAGGGGCCTACGAGCAGTACTTC
.	TRBD2	TRBV15	TRBJ2-1	CATSRDLAGGHNEQFF	TGTGCCACCAGCAGAGATCTAGCGGGAGGGCACAATGAGCAGTTCTTC
.	.	TRBV11-1	TRBJ2-6	CASSSDRRSGANVLTF	TGTGCCAGCAGCTCCGACAGACGCTCTGGGGCCAACGTCCTGACTTTC
.	.	TRBV7-9	TRBJ1-2	CASSSRGIEGYGYTF	TGTGCCAGCAGCTCTAGGGGGATCGAAGGCTATGGCTACACCTTC
.	.	TRBV4-3	TRBJ1-2	CASSRLTGGYGYTF	TGCGCCAGCAGCCGCTTGACAGGAGGCTATGGCTACACCTTC
once	TRBD2	TRBV7-2	TRBJ2-5	CASSLRTSSEETQYF	TGTGCCAGCAGCCTACGGACTAGCAGTGAAGAGACCCAGTACTTC
.	.	TRBV6-5	TRBJ2-7	CASRGTGSYEQYF	TGTGCCAGCAGGGGAACAGGATCCTACGAGCAGTACTTC
.	TRBD1	TRBV6-5	TRBJ1-6	CASSRTGEGESPLHF	TGTGCCAGCAGTCGGACAGGGGAGGGTGAGTCACCCCTCCACTTT
once	TRBD2	TRBV5-1	TRBJ2-5	CASRKGLAGDQETQYF	TGCGCCAGCAGAAAAGGACTAGCGGGCGACCAAGAGACCCAGTACTTC
.	.	TRBV7-2	TRBJ2-7	CASVPQGLSSYEQYF	TGTGCCAGCGTACCGCAGGGGCTGAGCTCCTACGAGCAGTACTTC